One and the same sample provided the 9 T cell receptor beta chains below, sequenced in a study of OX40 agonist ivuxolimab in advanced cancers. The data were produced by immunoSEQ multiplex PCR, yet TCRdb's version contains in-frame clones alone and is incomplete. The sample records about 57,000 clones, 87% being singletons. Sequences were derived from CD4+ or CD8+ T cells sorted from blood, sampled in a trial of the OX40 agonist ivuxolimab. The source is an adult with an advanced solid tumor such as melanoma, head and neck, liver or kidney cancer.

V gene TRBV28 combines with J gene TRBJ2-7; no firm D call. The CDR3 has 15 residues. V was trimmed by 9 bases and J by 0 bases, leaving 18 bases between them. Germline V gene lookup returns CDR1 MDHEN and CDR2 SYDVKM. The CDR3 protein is CASPLADGDSYEQYF. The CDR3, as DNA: TGTGCCAGTCCACTGGCGGACGGAGACTCCTACGAGCAGTACTTC.

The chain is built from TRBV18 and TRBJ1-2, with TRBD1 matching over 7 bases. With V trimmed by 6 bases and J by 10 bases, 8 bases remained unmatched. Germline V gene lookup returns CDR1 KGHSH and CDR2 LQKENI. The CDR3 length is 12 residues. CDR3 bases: TGTGCCAGCTCCGAAGACAGGGAGATCTACACCTTC. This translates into CASSEDREIYTF.

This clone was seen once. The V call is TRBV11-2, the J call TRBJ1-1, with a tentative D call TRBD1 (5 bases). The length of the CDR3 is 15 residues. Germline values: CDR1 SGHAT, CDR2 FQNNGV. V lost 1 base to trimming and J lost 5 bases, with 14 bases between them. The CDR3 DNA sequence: TGTGCCAGCAGCTTAGCCGACCTTGGGGGAACTGAAGCTTTCTTT. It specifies CASSLADLGGTEAFF.

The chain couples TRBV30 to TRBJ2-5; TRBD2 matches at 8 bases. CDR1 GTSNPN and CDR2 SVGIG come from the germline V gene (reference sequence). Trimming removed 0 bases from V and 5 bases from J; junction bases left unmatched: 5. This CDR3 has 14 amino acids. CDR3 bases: TGTGCCTGGAGTGTCGGGGGGGCGGGTGAGACCCAGTACTTC. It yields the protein CAWSVGGAGETQYF.

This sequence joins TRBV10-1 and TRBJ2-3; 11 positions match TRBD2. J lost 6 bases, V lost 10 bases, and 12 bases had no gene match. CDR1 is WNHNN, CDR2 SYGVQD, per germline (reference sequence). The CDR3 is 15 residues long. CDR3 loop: CATPPWTSGFDTQYF. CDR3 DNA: TGCGCCACCCCCCCGTGGACTAGCGGGTTTGATACGCAGTATTTT.

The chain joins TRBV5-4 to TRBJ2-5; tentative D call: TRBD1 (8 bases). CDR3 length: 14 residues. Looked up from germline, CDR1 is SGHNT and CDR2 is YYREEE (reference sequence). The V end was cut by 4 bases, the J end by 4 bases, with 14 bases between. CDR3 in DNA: TGTGCCAGCAGCCTACAGGGGGGGACAGAGACCCAGTACTTC. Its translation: CASSLQGGTETQYF.

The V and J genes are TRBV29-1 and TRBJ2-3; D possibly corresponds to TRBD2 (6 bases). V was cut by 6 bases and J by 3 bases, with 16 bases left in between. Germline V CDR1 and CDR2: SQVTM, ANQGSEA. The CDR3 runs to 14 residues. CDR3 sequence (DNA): TGCAGCGTCATACCGGGACTGACAACAGATACGCAGTATTTT. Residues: CSVIPGLTTDTQYF.

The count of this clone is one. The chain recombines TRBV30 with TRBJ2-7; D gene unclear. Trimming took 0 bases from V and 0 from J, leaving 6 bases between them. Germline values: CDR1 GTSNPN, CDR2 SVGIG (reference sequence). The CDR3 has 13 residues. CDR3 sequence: CAWSVLRSYEQYF. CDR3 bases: TGTGCCTGGAGTGTATTGCGCTCCTACGAGCAGTACTTC.

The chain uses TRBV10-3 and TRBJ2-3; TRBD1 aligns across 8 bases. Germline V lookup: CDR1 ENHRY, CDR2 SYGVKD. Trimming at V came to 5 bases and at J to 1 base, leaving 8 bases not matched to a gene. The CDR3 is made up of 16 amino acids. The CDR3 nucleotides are TGTGCCATCAGTCGAACAGGGGGTGGGGGCACAGATACGCAGTATTTT. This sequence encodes CAISRTGGGGTDTQYF.